These T cell receptor beta chains were read from a single sample in a study of blood T cell repertoires in COVID-19. Generated by immunoSEQ multiplex PCR, the TCRdb table keeps only in-frame clones and is missing some. This table holds about 180,000 clones, 75% to 90% found once. The sequenced material came from peripheral blood. The receptors stem from a man aged 55 to 69 with acute or convalescent COVID-19. Both conserved end residues are part of each CDR3. D genes are given only for firm matches. For some rows the clone size is stated as once, few or many, or as a class when expanded; others skip it.

clone size,V gene,J gene,D gene,CDR3 DNA,CDR3 protein
once,TRBV5-1,TRBJ2-1,NA,TGCGCCAGCAGGAAAACGGACACTAATGAGCAGTTCTTC,CASRKTDTNEQFF
few,TRBV28,TRBJ1-1,TRBD1,TGTGCCAGCATTTACAGGGGCGCTGAAGCTTTCTTT,CASIYRGAEAFF
NA,TRBV5-1,TRBJ1-2,NA,TGCGCCAGCAGCGTACAGGGATTGGATGGCTACACCTTC,CASSVQGLDGYTF
NA,TRBV9,TRBJ1-1,TRBD1,TGTGCCAGCAGCACTCAAGGACAGGGGAACACTGAAGCTTTCTTT,CASSTQGQGNTEAFF
NA,TRBV7-9,TRBJ1-1,TRBD1,TGTGCCAGCAGCTTTGATCCGGGACAGGGGGAAACTGAAGCTTTCTTT,CASSFDPGQGETEAFF
NA,TRBV6-5,TRBJ1-5,TRBD1,TGTGCCAGCAGGTCAGGGGGTAGCAATCAGCCCCAGCATTTT,CASRSGGSNQPQHF
NA,TRBV5-5,TRBJ2-7,NA,TGTGCCAGCACCTTGAATCAGGGTCCCACCTACGAGCAGTACTTC,CASTLNQGPTYEQYF
NA,TRBV11-1,TRBJ1-6,NA,TGTGCCAGCAGCTTGCGACTGGTTTCACCCCTCCACTTT,CASSLRLVSPLHF
NA,TRBV14,TRBJ2-1,TRBD2,TGTGCCAGCAGCCATTCTACGGGGGGTCGACACAATGAGCAGTTCTTC,CASSHSTGGRHNEQFF
NA,TRBV28,TRBJ1-5,TRBD1,TGTGCCAGCAGTTCCGACAGGGTTGATCAGCCCCAGCATTTT,CASSSDRVDQPQHF
NA,TRBV28,TRBJ1-4,NA,TGTGCCAGCGGCTTACCCAATGAAAAACTGTTTTTT,CASGLPNEKLFF
once,TRBV24-1,TRBJ1-2,NA,TGTGCCACCAGTGACCCTACACAGGCTAACTATGGCTACACCTTC,CATSDPTQANYGYTF
NA,TRBV4-1,TRBJ2-3,TRBD1,TGCGCCAGCAGCCGCTGGGACAGGGAGGATACGCAGTATTTT,CASSRWDREDTQYF
NA,TRBV5-1,TRBJ2-2,TRBD2,TGCGCCAGCAGCTTGGTCGAGCGGGGGAACACCGGGGAGCTGTTTTTT,CASSLVERGNTGELFF
few,TRBV5-1,TRBJ2-7,NA,TGCGCCAGCAGCTCCCGAGGTATCCACGAGCAGTACTTC,CASSSRGIHEQYF
NA,TRBV19,TRBJ2-3,NA,TGTGCCAGTAGTATAGTTGTCCTAGCGAAGTCATCAGATACGCAGTATTTT,CASSIVVLAKSSDTQYF
NA,TRBV2,TRBJ2-2,TRBD2,TGTGCCAGCAGTGCTAATGGGCTAGCGGGAATCGCGAACACCGGGGAGCTGTTTTTT,CASSANGLAGIANTGELFF
NA,TRBV6-5,TRBJ1-4,TRBD1,TGTGCCAGCAGTCCCGCGGGGACAGGTGAAAAACTGTTTTTT,CASSPAGTGEKLFF
NA,TRBV4-1,TRBJ1-2,NA,TGCGCCAGCAGCCAATCCAGGGGAGCAGGGGGCTACACCTTC,CASSQSRGAGGYTF
NA,TRBV11-3,TRBJ2-7,TRBD2,TGTGCCAGCAAAGCTAGCGGGTCCCACGAGCAGTACTTC,CASKASGSHEQYF
NA,TRBV4-2,TRBJ1-2,TRBD1,TGTGCCAGCAGCCGCCCACCCGGGACAGGGACCCCGGGAGGCTACACCTTC,CASSRPPGTGTPGGYTF
NA,TRBV6-1,TRBJ1-2,NA,TGTGCCAGCAGTGATCCGGGGAAGGCCTATGGCTACACCTTC,CASSDPGKAYGYTF
few,TRBV28,TRBJ2-1,TRBD2,TGTGCCAGCAGTCCTACCCCCGGGACTAGCGGGAGCTCTTACAATGAGCAGTTCTTC,CASSPTPGTSGSSYNEQFF
NA,TRBV9,TRBJ2-5,TRBD2,TGTGCCAGCAGCGTAGGACGAAGCGGGAACCAAGAGACCCAGTACTTC,CASSVGRSGNQETQYF
NA,TRBV4-3,TRBJ1-2,NA,TGCGCCAGCAGCCAAGAACGGGGGGTAGGTGGCTACACCTTC,CASSQERGVGGYTF
NA,TRBV27,TRBJ1-5,TRBD1,TGTGCCAGCAGTGGGACAGGACACCTCAATCAGCCCCAGCATTTT,CASSGTGHLNQPQHF
NA,TRBV29-1,TRBJ1-2,TRBD1,TGCAGCGTTTCACAGGGGGCAGGTGGCTACACCTTC,CSVSQGAGGYTF
NA,TRBV2,TRBJ2-1,TRBD2,TGTGCCAGCAGTGAAAGGGCTAGCGGGAGCAATGAGCAGTTCTTC,CASSERASGSNEQFF
NA,TRBV27,TRBJ2-4,TRBD1,TGTGCCAGCGGACAGGCTGTGACTATTCAGTACTTC,CASGQAVTIQYF
NA,TRBV4-3,TRBJ1-6,NA,TGCGCCAGCAGCCCCCGCGAGCGGGATAATTCACCCCTCCACTTT,CASSPRERDNSPLHF
NA,TRBV3-1/TRBV3-2,TRBJ1-3,NA,TGTGCCAGCACTCTCGGCTCTGGAAACACCATATATTTT,CASTLGSGNTIYF
few,TRBV29-1,TRBJ2-1,NA,TGCAGCGTTATGAGGCAGGGGAATCCCTGGGTGAATGAGCAGTTCTTC,CSVMRQGNPWVNEQFF
NA,TRBV7-9,TRBJ2-1,TRBD1,TGTGCCAGCAGCCTGGGACAGGGTCGACTCAATGAGCAGTTCTTC,CASSLGQGRLNEQFF
NA,TRBV5-4,TRBJ2-1,NA,TGTGCCAGCAGCTTGGGGGGGACCAGGGGCGGGTACAATGAGCAGTTCTTC,CASSLGGTRGGYNEQFF
NA,TRBV28,TRBJ1-1,NA,TGTGCCAGCAGTTTAGGAGGAAACACTGAAGCTTTCTTT,CASSLGGNTEAFF
NA,TRBV5-1,TRBJ1-6,TRBD1,TGCGCCAGCAGCTTGGGGGCAGGGGGGTATTCACCCCTCCACTTT,CASSLGAGGYSPLHF
NA,TRBV7-9,TRBJ1-4,NA,TGTGCCAGCAGCTTAGTGGCAGGGTCTAATGAAAAACTGTTTTTT,CASSLVAGSNEKLFF
NA,TRBV10-3,TRBJ2-7,TRBD1,TGTGCCATCAGTGAGTCGACAGGGATGTACCACGAGCAGTACTTC,CAISESTGMYHEQYF
NA,TRBV6-5,TRBJ1-1,NA,TGTGCCAGCAGCAGATCAGGGTTAGGCACTGAAGCTTTCTTT,CASSRSGLGTEAFF
NA,TRBV2,TRBJ2-6,NA,TGTGCCAGCAGTGAAGGGAGGGCTGGGGCCAACGTCCTGACTTTC,CASSEGRAGANVLTF
NA,TRBV3-1/TRBV3-2,TRBJ1-6,NA,TGTGCCAGCAGCCGGCCACTAAATTCACCCCTCCACTTT,CASSRPLNSPLHF
few,TRBV5-8,TRBJ2-1,TRBD2,TGTGCCAGCAGCTCCGTCGCGGGAGGGCCGGTTGAGCAGTTCTTC,CASSSVAGGPVEQFF
NA,TRBV5-1,TRBJ1-1,TRBD1,TGCGCCAGCAGCTTTTCAGGGGGCATGGTGAACACTGAAGCTTTCTTT,CASSFSGGMVNTEAFF
NA,TRBV9,TRBJ2-2,NA,TGTGCCAGCAGCGTAGCCCTGCTAACCGGGGAGCTGTTTTTT,CASSVALLTGELFF
NA,TRBV4-2,TRBJ2-5,TRBD2,TGTGCCAGCAGCCGCGGGGCGGGAGAAGAGACCCAGTACTTC,CASSRGAGEETQYF
once,TRBV10-3,TRBJ1-1,TRBD1,TGTGCCATCAGTGAGGGGACAGCTTACACTGAAGCTTTCTTT,CAISEGTAYTEAFF
NA,TRBV7-9,TRBJ2-7,NA,TGTGCCAGCAGCTTGGGGCATTCTGCCTACGAGCAGTACTTC,CASSLGHSAYEQYF
NA,TRBV3-1/TRBV3-2,TRBJ1-2,TRBD1,TGTGCCAGCAGCCACCGGACAGGGGGGGAGTATGGCTACACCTTC,CASSHRTGGEYGYTF
NA,TRBV7-2,TRBJ2-3,TRBD2,TGTGCCAGCAGCTCAGGGGGGACTAGCGGAGGCACAGATACGCAGTATTTT,CASSSGGTSGGTDTQYF